Presented here are 14 T cell receptor beta chains from one specimen sequenced in a study of T cell responses to AZD1222 COVID-19 vaccine. Assay used: immunoSEQ multiplex PCR; TCRdb lists only in-frame clones, some missing. The table shows some 150,000 clones, with under 95% occurring only once. The specimen was peripheral blood, collected on day 0 of MenACWY control vaccination. The origin of the receptors is an adult in good health.

This sequence joins TRBV5-4 and TRBJ2-7; 10 nucleotides match TRBD2. Germline V gives CDR1 SGHNT, CDR2 YYREEE (reference sequence). The CDR3 length is 16 residues. Trimming removed 6 bases from V and 3 bases from J; junction bases left unmatched: 12. CDR3 sequence: CASTAWRTSGNYEQYF. The CDR3 region has the DNA TGTGCCAGCACCGCCTGGCGGACTAGCGGAAACTACGAGCAGTACTTC.

The chain links TRBV7-8 to TRBJ1-2; no firm D call. Trimming removed 2 bases at V and 4 bases at J, with 11 bases between. The CDR3 is 14 residues long. From germline, CDR1 is SGHVS and CDR2 FQNEAQ. The DNA for the CDR3 is TGTGCCAGCAGCTTAATGGCAACTTCCTATGGCTACACCTTC. The encoded protein is CASSLMATSYGYTF. Drawing the rest from reference TRBV7-8 and TRBJ1-2, the complete variable domain is GAGVSQSPRYKVAKRGQDVALRCDPISGHVSLFWYQQALGQGPEFLTYFQNEAQLDKSGLPSDRFFAERPEGSVSTLKIQRTQQEDSAVYLCASSLMATSYGYTFGSGTRLTVV.

The chain has TRBV9 and TRBJ2-2; unclear D gene. CDR3 length equals 16 residues. Trimming cost V 3 bases and J 2 bases, with 14 bases left between them. CDR1 SGDLS and CDR2 YYNGEE come from the germline V gene. The CDR3: CASSAIQKSNTGELFF. The CDR3 nucleotides read TGTGCCAGCAGCGCCATACAGAAAAGTAACACCGGGGAGCTGTTTTTT.

This chain joins TRBV6-5 and TRBJ2-2; tentatively, D is TRBD1 or TRBD2 (5 bases each). V was trimmed by 1 base and J by 4 bases, leaving 10 bases between them. CDR3 length: 15 amino acids. Germline CDR1 MNHEY, CDR2 SVGAGI. The CDR3 spells CASSYWAGSTGELFF. Written as DNA, the CDR3 is TGTGCCAGCAGTTACTGGGCAGGGAGCACCGGGGAGCTGTTTTTT.

The V and J genes are TRBV7-2 and TRBJ2-7; 12 bases agree with TRBD2. J lost 0 bases, V lost 5 bases, and 5 bases had no gene match. The length of the CDR3 is 16 residues. Per germline, CDR1 SGHTA and CDR2 FQGNSA. The CDR3 loop is CASSTRTSGISYEQYF. CDR3 nucleotide sequence: TGTGCCAGCAGCACCCGGACTAGCGGGATCTCCTACGAGCAGTACTTC. Drawing the rest from reference TRBV7-2 and TRBJ2-7, the complete variable domain is GAGVSQSPSNKVTEKGKDVELRCDPISGHTALYWYRQSLGQGLEFLIYFQGNSAPDKSGLPSDRFSAERTGGSVSTLTIQRTQQEDSAVYLCASSTRTSGISYEQYFGPGTRLTVT.

V and J are TRBV6-5 and TRBJ1-3; 7 bases align to TRBD1. This CDR3 contains 14 residues. Germline assignment: CDR1 MNHEY and CDR2 SVGAGI. Losses at the gene ends were 10 bases for V and 4 bases for J; bases not matched to a gene: 10. The CDR3 DNA follows: TGTGCCACCTTCTGGAGGGGGCTAGGAAACACCATATATTTT. Protein product: CATFWRGLGNTIYF.

The CDR3 loop reads CASIPDRGRLNEQFF. The CDR3 coding sequence is TGTGCCAGCATTCCCGACAGGGGGCGTTTAAATGAGCAGTTCTTC. The V gene is TRBV28, the J gene TRBJ2-1; 10 nucleotides align to TRBD1. The CDR3 covers 15 residues. V trimming: 7 bases; J trimming: 7 bases; junction bases outside the gene matches: 10. CDR1 and CDR2 (germline): MDHEN, SYDVKM.

This chain uses TRBV9 with TRBJ2-5, with D unresolved. V gave up 7 bases and J gave up 3 bases, with 10 bases separating them. Germline CDR1 is SGDLS and CDR2 is YYNGEE. The CDR3 contains 12 residues. DNA of the CDR3: TGTGCCAGCGGCCTAGGTGAAGAGACCCAGTACTTC. This sequence encodes CASGLGEETQYF.

This sequence joins TRBV2 and TRBJ2-5; 8 bases are shared with TRBD1. The trim removed 3 bases at V and 5 bases at J, leaving 5 bases unmatched. From germline, CDR1 is SNHLY and CDR2 FYNNEI. The CDR3 sequence is 14 residues long. The chain's CDR3 is CASSDPTGGETQYF. In nucleotides, the CDR3 is TGTGCCAGCAGTGATCCAACAGGGGGTGAGACCCAGTACTTC.

The V and J genes are TRBV12-5 and TRBJ2-2; a weak D match, TRBD2 (5 bases). CDR1 and CDR2 (germline): LGHNT, FRNRAP. Trimming took 0 bases from V and 4 from J, leaving 12 bases between them. CDR3 length equals 16 residues. CDR3 sequence: CASGLVPGKITGELFF. The CDR3 DNA sequence: TGTGCTAGTGGTTTGGTTCCCGGGAAAATCACCGGGGAGCTGTTTTTT.

The V gene is TRBV18, the J gene TRBJ2-1; D assignment may be TRBD1 or TRBD2 (5 bases each). Germline V gene sequence: CDR1 KGHSH, CDR2 LQKENI. V was cut by 0 bases and J by 8 bases, with 14 bases left in between. This CDR3 region has 15 residues. The CDR3 loop reads CASSPPRGSRDEQFF. CDR3 nucleotides: TGTGCCAGCTCACCACCGAGGGGCTCAAGGGATGAGCAGTTCTTC.

The chain uses TRBV19 and TRBJ2-7; 7 bases map to TRBD2. CDR3 length equals 15 residues. The ends lost 3 bases at V and 2 bases at J; junction bases unmatched: 7. Germline loops: CDR1 LNHDA, CDR2 SQIVND (reference sequence). CDR3 sequence reads: CASSISPSGAYEQYF. CDR3 DNA: TGTGCCAGTAGTATTTCCCCTAGCGGTGCCTACGAGCAGTACTTC.

The CDR3 loop is CASSQPGFPTKNIQYF. The CDR3 DNA reads as TGTGCCAGCAGCCAACCAGGGTTCCCGACCAAAAACATTCAGTACTTC. The V call is TRBV11-3, the J call TRBJ2-4; TRBD1 might be the D (5 bases). Per germline, CDR1 SGHNT and CDR2 YENEEA. This CDR3 is 16 amino acids long. With 5 bases removed from V and 2 bases from J, the gap between germline ends came to 16 bases.

This chain joins TRBV10-1 and TRBJ2-3; tentative D call: TRBD2 (6 bases). The CDR3 covers 15 residues. The germline V gene encodes CDR1 WNHNN and CDR2 SYGVQD (reference sequence). V was trimmed by 1 base and J by 3 bases, leaving 11 bases between them. The CDR3 DNA follows: TGCGCCAGCAGTGAGTTCGGGACTCCGACAGATACGCAGTATTTT. Amino acid sequence: CASSEFGTPTDTQYF.